The 21 T cell receptor beta chains below were found in one sample sequenced in a study of a mutant IDH1 vaccine in newly diagnosed glioma (dated by TCRdb to about 2021). The time point tag for this specimen amounts to: week 47, end of study. Each vaccine dose, consisting of 300 ug of a 20-mer mutant IDH1 peptide in Montanide, was administered subcutaneously with topical imiquimod. These receptors' targets are unknown. Library creation used the immunoSEQ multiplex PCR assay. TCRdb obtained this table from immuneACCESS and retained in-frame rearrangements with V and J assigned. These tables miss some clones; where compared with another copy, unresolved V genes account for less than half of the shortfall, and the remainder is unexplained. Across this sample there are tens of thousands of clones, with approximately 88% seen only once. The top ten hold around 4% of the sample. This specimen was PBMCs, taken from a glioma patient whose treatment included an IDH1 peptide vaccine. The origin of the receptors is a young woman with glioma. Some clones in this sample may be carry-over from other donors' samples.

The chain links TRBV4-1 to TRBJ1-1; TRBD1 matches at 7 bases. V dropped 4 bases and J dropped 6; count of bases not matched to a gene: 5. The CDR3 is made up of 13 amino acids. Germline-derived CDR1 and CDR2 are MGHRA and YSYEKL. In DNA, the CDR3 is TGCGCCAGCAGCCTGCAGGGGGGCGCTGAAGCTTTCTTT. Residues: CASSLQGGAEAFF.

The rearrangement links TRBV11-3 to TRBJ1-2; D call uncertain. The germline V gene has CDR1 SGHNT and CDR2 YENEEA. The CDR3 is made up of 17 amino acids. V was cut by 5 bases and J by 2 bases, with 21 bases left in between. The chain's CDR3 is CASSPSGQAAPNYGYTF. The CDR3 DNA reads as TGTGCCAGCAGCCCTAGCGGGCAGGCGGCTCCAAACTATGGCTACACCTTC.

The chain is built from TRBV19 and TRBJ2-7; 9 nucleotides align to TRBD2. Germline CDR1 is LNHDA and CDR2 is SQIVND (reference sequence). The ends lost 1 base at V and 4 bases at J; junction bases unmatched: 5. The CDR3 is 15 amino acids. The CDR3 here is CASSIVDSGSYEQYF. The CDR3 bases are TGTGCCAGTAGTATAGTAGATAGCGGGAGTTACGAGCAGTACTTC.

This chain connects TRBV7-9 to TRBJ2-7; 9 nucleotides agree with TRBD1. CDR3 length: 14 residues. V dropped 4 bases and J dropped 5; count of bases not matched to a gene: 6. Germline V gives CDR1 SEHNR, CDR2 FQNEAQ (reference sequence). The CDR3 loop reads CASSWDRAIHEQYF. CDR3 nucleotides: TGTGCCAGCAGCTGGGACAGGGCGATTCACGAGCAGTACTTC.

The chain links TRBV30 to TRBJ1-3; D is possibly TRBD1 (6 bases). Trimming took off 0 bases at V and 0 bases at J, with 15 bases between the two ends. The CDR3 is 17 amino acids. CDR1 is GTSNPN, CDR2 SVGIG, per germline (reference sequence). CDR3 sequence (DNA): TGTGCCTGGAGTGTAGAGGTGCGGGGGCCCTCTGGAAACACCATATATTTT. Encoded protein: CAWSVEVRGPSGNTIYF. Filled out from reference TRBV30 and TRBJ1-3, the complete variable domain reads SQTIHQWPATLVQPVGSPLSLECTVEGTSNPNLYWYRQAAGRGLQLLFYSVGIGQISSEVPQNLSASRPQDRQFILSSKKLLLSDSGFYLCAWSVEVRGPSGNTIYFGEGSWLTVV.

The rearrangement uses TRBV5-1 and TRBJ2-3; tentatively, D is TRBD1 (6 bases). CDR1 and CDR2 (germline): SGHRS, YFSETQ. The CDR3 totals 15 residues. V lost 6 bases to trimming and J lost 2 bases, with 16 bases between them. The CDR3 reads CASTLTGADTDTQYF. CDR3 nucleotide sequence: TGCGCCAGCACCCTGACAGGCGCTGACACAGATACGCAGTATTTT.

The chain employs TRBV19 and TRBJ2-7; 9 positions agree with TRBD1. CDR1 is LNHDA, CDR2 SQIVND, per germline (reference sequence). Unmatched junction bases numbered 9, after V lost 4 bases and J lost 5 bases. The CDR3 consists of 15 residues. CDR3 nucleotides: TGTGCCAGTAGTAGCCAAGGACAGGGGAGTAACGAGCAGTACTTC. It is translated as CASSSQGQGSNEQYF.

The chain has TRBV6-5 and TRBJ2-4; D gene ambiguous. The CDR3 has 15 residues. CDR1 is MNHEY, CDR2 SVGAGI, per germline. Trimming cost V 6 bases and J 0 bases, with 12 bases left between them. CDR3 nucleotide sequence: TGTGCCAGCAGATTCAACGAGGAAGCCAAAAACATTCAGTACTTC. This codes for CASRFNEEAKNIQYF.

The V and J genes are TRBV30 and TRBJ2-3; the match to TRBD2 covers 7 bases. Trimming at V came to 3 bases and at J to 4 bases, leaving 19 bases not matched to a gene. The CDR3 covers 18 residues. Germline values: CDR1 GTSNPN, CDR2 SVGIG (reference sequence). For the CDR3, the DNA is TGTGCCTGGAGCCTCCCGATGTCGGCGGGAGATTATGCAGATACGCAGTATTTT. Its translation is CAWSLPMSAGDYADTQYF.

This chain joins TRBV7-8 and TRBJ1-5; tentative D call: TRBD1 (5 bases). Germline CDR1 is SGHVS and CDR2 is FQNEAQ. V dropped 7 bases and J dropped 0 bases, with 16 bases sitting between them. The CDR3 has 16 residues. CDR3 amino acids: CASTGRAGNSNQPQHF. The CDR3 DNA sequence: TGTGCCAGCACGGGTAGGGCAGGGAATAGCAATCAGCCCCAGCATTTT. The whole variable domain, remainder taken from reference TRBV7-8 and TRBJ1-5, is GAGVSQSPRYKVAKRGQDVALRCDPISGHVSLFWYQQALGQGPEFLTYFQNEAQLDKSGLPSDRFFAERPEGSVSTLKIQRTQQEDSAVYLCASTGRAGNSNQPQHFGDGTRLSIL.

The CDR3 protein is CASSLSAVLGGGQGYGYTF. The CDR3 DNA sequence: TGTGCCAGCAGTTTATCCGCGGTTTTGGGAGGGGGGCAGGGCTATGGCTACACCTTC. The V gene is TRBV27, the J gene TRBJ1-2; D possibly corresponds to TRBD1 (6 bases). CDR3 length: 19 residues. Germline CDR1 and CDR2: MNHEY and SMNVEV (reference sequence). The germline V and J ends were trimmed by 0 bases and 4 bases, with 24 bases remaining between them.

V gene TRBV7-9 combines with J gene TRBJ2-7; 10 bases are a match to TRBD2. The CDR3 loop spans 17 amino acids. The J segment lost 2 bases and the V segment lost 1 base, leaving 8 bases of the junction unmatched. From germline, CDR1 is SEHNR and CDR2 FQNEAQ (reference sequence). The DNA for the CDR3 is TGTGCCAGCAGCTTAGGCCAACTAGCGGGATACCCCTACGAGCAGTACTTC. Encoded protein: CASSLGQLAGYPYEQYF.

J is TRBJ1-2 and V is TRBV25-1; 9 bases match TRBD1. Germline CDR1 and CDR2: MGHDK and SYGVNS. The CDR3 is made up of 13 amino acids. V was pared by 3 bases and J by 8 bases, with 4 bases of the junction left unmatched. The CDR3 DNA sequence: TGTGCCAGCAGTGATGGACAGGGGAAAGGCTACACCTTC. The encoded protein is CASSDGQGKGYTF.

V is TRBV30 and J is TRBJ1-3; 7 positions agree with TRBD1. Germline loops: CDR1 GTSNPN, CDR2 SVGIG (reference sequence). Trimming cost V 1 base and J 4 bases; bases outside gene matches: 4. The CDR3 spans 14 residues. The CDR3: CAWSGGQLGNTIYF. DNA of the CDR3: TGTGCCTGGAGTGGGGGACAGTTAGGAAACACCATATATTTT.

The V call is TRBV28, the J call TRBJ1-3; D ambiguous. Per the germline V gene, CDR1 is MDHEN and CDR2 is SYDVKM. V lost 5 bases, J lost 0 bases, and 14 bases lay in between. The CDR3 runs to 16 residues. As DNA, the CDR3 is TGTGCCAGCAGTCCCCCGGGCCAAGCCTCTGGAAACACCATATATTTT. It codes for CASSPPGQASGNTIYF.

V usage is TRBV5-1 and J usage is TRBJ2-2; the D is unclear. Germline CDR1 is SGHRS and CDR2 is YFSETQ. V shed 3 bases and J shed 1 base, with 13 bases lying between them. This CDR3 is 16 amino acids long. CDR3 DNA sequence: TGCGCCAGCAGCTCAGGCGACCTGGGGAACACCGGGGAGCTGTTTTTT. Translated: CASSSGDLGNTGELFF.

This rearrangement joins TRBV6-5 to TRBJ2-5, with D possibly TRBD1 on 5 matching bases. CDR1 and CDR2 (germline): MNHEY, SVGAGI. CDR3 length equals 13 residues. The ends were cut back, 5 bases at V and 5 bases at J, with 12 bases in the middle. CDR3 sequence reads: CASSSQGRETQYF. As DNA, the CDR3 is TGTGCCAGCAGTAGTCAGGGTCGGGAGACCCAGTACTTC.

V gene TRBV11-2 combines with J gene TRBJ2-2; D uncertain. V lost 0 bases to trimming and J lost 6 bases, with 8 bases between them. The CDR3 extends over 14 amino acids. Germline V gene lookup returns CDR1 SGHAT and CDR2 FQNNGV. The CDR3 sequence is CASSLDQVSGELFF. CDR3 in DNA: TGTGCCAGCAGCTTAGATCAAGTATCCGGGGAGCTGTTTTTT. The complete variable domain, with remaining parts taken from reference TRBV11-2 and TRBJ2-2, reads EAGVAQSPRYKIIEKRQSVAFWCNPISGHATLYWYQQILGQGPKLLIQFQNNGVVDDSQLPKDRFSAERLKGVDSTLKIQPAKLEDSAVYLCASSLDQVSGELFFGEGSRLTVL.

This clone occurred a few times. The chain is built from TRBV28 and TRBJ1-2, with 8 bases fitting TRBD1. The germline gives CDR1 MDHEN, CDR2 SYDVKM. V was clipped by 5 bases and J by 6 bases; unmatched bases: 17. The CDR3 is 17 residues long. CDR3 sequence: CASSLFNPGQATHGYTF. The CDR3 DNA is TGTGCCAGCAGTCTATTTAATCCGGGACAGGCGACCCATGGCTACACCTTC.

This sequence joins TRBV5-4 and TRBJ2-7; the match to TRBD1 covers 9 bases. The germline V gene encodes CDR1 SGHNT and CDR2 YYREEE (reference sequence). The V gene end was trimmed by 4 bases and the J gene end by 1 base; junction bases not matched to a gene: 9. The CDR3 covers 16 residues. DNA for the CDR3: TGTGCCAGCAGCGGGGGACAGGGAAGGTTGTCCTACGAGCAGTACTTC. Amino acids: CASSGGQGRLSYEQYF.

J is TRBJ2-7 and V is TRBV5-1; 7 bases are a match to TRBD2. Germline CDR1 reads SGHRS; CDR2 reads YFSETQ. This CDR3 has 13 amino acids. V lost 0 bases, J lost 5 bases, and 2 bases stayed unmatched. The CDR3: CASSLVGTNEQYF. CDR3 in DNA: TGCGCCAGCAGCTTGGTTGGGACTAACGAGCAGTACTTC.